These T cell receptor beta chains were read from a single sample in a study of OX40 agonist ivuxolimab in advanced cancers. Clones were sequenced by immunoSEQ multiplex PCR, and TCRdb holds only the in-frame ones, with some missing. The sample holds 30,000 to 40,000 clones; approximately 89% are singletons and the top ten take 36%. This sample comprised CD4+ or CD8+ T cells sorted from blood, obtained in a trial of the OX40 agonist ivuxolimab. Receptor source: an adult with an advanced solid tumor such as melanoma, head and neck, liver or kidney cancer. Each CDR3 is given with its conserved first and last residue. The D gene is left open where the match is weak. Some rows have no size entry. The others give once, few or many, or a class for an expanded clone.

CDR3	DNA	D	V	size	length	J
CASSFPRLAVNTGELFF	TGTGCCAGCAGTTTCCCCCGACTAGCGGTGAACACCGGGGAGCTGTTTTTT	TRBD2	TRBV28	.	17	TRBJ2-2
CASSLTRQGNQPQHF	TGTGCCAGCAGCTTGACAAGGCAGGGGAACCAGCCCCAGCATTTT	.	TRBV5-6	.	15	TRBJ1-5
CASSYSIGQQETQYF	TGTGCCAGCAGTTACTCGATCGGACAGCAAGAGACCCAGTACTTC	.	TRBV6-5	.	15	TRBJ2-5
CASSAMPDSSYEQYF	TGTGCCAGCAGTGCCATGCCGGACAGCTCCTACGAGCAGTACTTC	.	TRBV2	.	15	TRBJ2-7
CASSDGVGGRRYEQYF	TGTGCCAGCAGCGATGGGGTAGGCGGGAGGCGGTACGAGCAGTACTTC	TRBD2	TRBV5-4	.	16	TRBJ2-7
CASSQVVWNEQFF	TGTGCCAGCAGCCAAGTAGTTTGGAATGAGCAGTTCTTC	.	TRBV4-2	once	13	TRBJ2-1
CSVVERDGYTF	TGCAGCGTTGTAGAGAGGGATGGCTACACCTTC	.	TRBV29-1	few	11	TRBJ1-2
CASSAVAGYEQYF	TGTGCCAGCAGTGCGGTAGCGGGATACGAGCAGTACTTC	TRBD2	TRBV2	.	13	TRBJ2-7
CASSPGHLNTEAFF	TGTGCCAGCAGCCCGGGACATCTGAACACTGAAGCTTTCTTT	.	TRBV9	.	14	TRBJ1-1
CASSEYPPPYEQYF	TGTGCCAGCAGTGAATACCCTCCTCCCTACGAGCAGTACTTC	.	TRBV6-1	.	14	TRBJ2-7
CASSLANEQFF	TGCGCCAGCAGCCTAGCTAATGAGCAGTTCTTC	.	TRBV4-1	.	11	TRBJ2-1
CASSGSATGNEQFF	TGCGCCAGCAGTGGGTCAGCAACAGGTAATGAGCAGTTCTTC	.	TRBV10-1	.	14	TRBJ2-1
CASSPRQGATDTQYF	TGTGCCAGCAGCCCCAGACAGGGGGCCACAGATACGCAGTATTTT	TRBD1	TRBV7-9	.	15	TRBJ2-3
CASSQGTGGGQETQYF	TGTGCCAGCTCACAAGGAACAGGGGGCGGGCAAGAGACCCAGTACTTC	TRBD1	TRBV18	.	16	TRBJ2-5
CASSFRDRIQETQYF	TGTGCCAGCAGTTTCCGGGACAGAATCCAAGAGACCCAGTACTTC	TRBD1	TRBV27	few	15	TRBJ2-5
CASSMSGLAGGNEQFF	TGTGCCAGTAGTATGTCGGGGCTAGCGGGAGGAAATGAGCAGTTCTTC	TRBD2	TRBV19	.	16	TRBJ2-1
CASSAGQGLVDGYTF	TGTGCCAGCAGCGCCGGACAGGGTCTGGTGGACGGCTACACCTTC	TRBD1	TRBV9	.	15	TRBJ1-2
CASSGTGELFF	TGTGCCAGCAGTGGAACCGGGGAGCTGTTTTTT	.	TRBV25-1	.	11	TRBJ2-2
CASQTTPAIEAFF	TGTGCCAGCCAGACAACCCCCGCTATCGAAGCTTTCTTT	.	TRBV19	.	13	TRBJ1-1
CASSEVQGSYEQYF	TGTGCCAGCAGTGAAGTGCAGGGGAGCTACGAGCAGTACTTC	.	TRBV2	.	14	TRBJ2-7